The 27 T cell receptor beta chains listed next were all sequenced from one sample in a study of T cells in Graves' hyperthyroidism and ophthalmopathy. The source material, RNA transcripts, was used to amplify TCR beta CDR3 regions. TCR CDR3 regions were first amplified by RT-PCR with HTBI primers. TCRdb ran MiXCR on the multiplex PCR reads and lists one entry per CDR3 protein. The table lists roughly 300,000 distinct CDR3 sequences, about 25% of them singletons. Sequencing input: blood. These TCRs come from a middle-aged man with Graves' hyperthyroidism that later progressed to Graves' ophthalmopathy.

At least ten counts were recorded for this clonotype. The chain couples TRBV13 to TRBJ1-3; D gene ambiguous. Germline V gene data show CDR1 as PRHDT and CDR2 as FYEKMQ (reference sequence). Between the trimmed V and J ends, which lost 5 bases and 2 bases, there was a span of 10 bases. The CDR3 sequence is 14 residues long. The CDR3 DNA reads TGTGCCAGCAGCATAACAGAGCCTGGAAACACCATATATTTT. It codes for CASSITEPGNTIYF. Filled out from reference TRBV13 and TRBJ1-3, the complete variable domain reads AAGVIQSPRHLIKEKRETATLKCYPIPRHDTVYWYQQGPGQDPQFLISFYEKMQSDKGSIPDRFSAQQFSDYHSELNMSSLELGDSALYFCASSITEPGNTIYFGEGSWLTVV.

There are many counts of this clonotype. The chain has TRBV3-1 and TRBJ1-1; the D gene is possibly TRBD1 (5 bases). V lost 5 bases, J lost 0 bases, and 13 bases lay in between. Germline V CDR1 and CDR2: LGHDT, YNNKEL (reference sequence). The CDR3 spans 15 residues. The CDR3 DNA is TGTGCCAGCAGCTCCTCCGGGGGTCTGAACACTGAAGCTTTCTTT. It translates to CASSSSGGLNTEAFF.

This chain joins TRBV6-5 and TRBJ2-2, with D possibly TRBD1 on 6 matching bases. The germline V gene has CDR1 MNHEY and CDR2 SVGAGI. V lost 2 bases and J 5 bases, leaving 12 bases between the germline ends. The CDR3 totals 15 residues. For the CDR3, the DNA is TGTGCCAGCAGTTACATACAGGGACGGACCGGGGAGCTGTTTTTT. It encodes CASSYIQGRTGELFF.

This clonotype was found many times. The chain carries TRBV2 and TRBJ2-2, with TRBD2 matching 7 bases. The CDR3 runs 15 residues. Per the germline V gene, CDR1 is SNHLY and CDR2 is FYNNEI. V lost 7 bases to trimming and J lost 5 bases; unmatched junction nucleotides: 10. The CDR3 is CASTGWTSSTGELFF. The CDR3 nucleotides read TGTGCCAGCACCGGGTGGACTAGTTCTACCGGGGAGCTGTTTTTT. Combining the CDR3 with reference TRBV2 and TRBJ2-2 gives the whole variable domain EPEVTQTPSHQVTQMGQEVILRCVPISNHLYFYWYRQILGQKVEFLVSFYNNEISEKSEIFDDQFSVERPDGSNFTLKIRSTKLEDSAMYFCASTGWTSSTGELFFGEGSRLTVL.

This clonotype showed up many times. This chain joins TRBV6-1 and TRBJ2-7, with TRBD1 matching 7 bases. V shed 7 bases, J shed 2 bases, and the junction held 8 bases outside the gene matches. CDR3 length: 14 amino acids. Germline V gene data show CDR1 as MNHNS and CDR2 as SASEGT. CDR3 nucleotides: TGTGCCAGCATTGGACAGGTCGGTGCCTACGAGCAGTACTTC. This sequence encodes CASIGQVGAYEQYF.

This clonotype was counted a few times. The CDR3 protein is CASSYSGPGGTEAFF. CDR3 bases: TGTGCCAGCAGTTACTCGGGACCTGGGGGCACTGAAGCTTTCTTT. The J gene is TRBJ1-1, the V gene TRBV6-5, with TRBD1 as a possible D gene (5 bases). Germline CDR1 reads MNHEY; CDR2 reads SVGAGI. The germline V and J ends were trimmed by 0 bases and 4 bases, with 12 bases remaining between them. CDR3 size: 15 residues.

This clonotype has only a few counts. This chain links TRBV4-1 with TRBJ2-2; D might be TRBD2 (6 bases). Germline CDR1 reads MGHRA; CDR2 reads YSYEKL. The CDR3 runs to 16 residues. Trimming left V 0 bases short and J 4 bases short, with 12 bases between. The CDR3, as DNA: TGCGCCAGCAGCCAAGAGGCGGGGCGTCCCACCGGGGAGCTGTTTTTT. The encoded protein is CASSQEAGRPTGELFF.

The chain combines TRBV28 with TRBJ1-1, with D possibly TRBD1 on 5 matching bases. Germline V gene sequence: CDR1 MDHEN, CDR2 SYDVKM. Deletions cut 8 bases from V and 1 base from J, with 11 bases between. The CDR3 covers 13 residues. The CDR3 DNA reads TGTGCCAGCCTTGGGGGTTGGAACACTGAAGCTTTCTTT. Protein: CASLGGWNTEAFF.

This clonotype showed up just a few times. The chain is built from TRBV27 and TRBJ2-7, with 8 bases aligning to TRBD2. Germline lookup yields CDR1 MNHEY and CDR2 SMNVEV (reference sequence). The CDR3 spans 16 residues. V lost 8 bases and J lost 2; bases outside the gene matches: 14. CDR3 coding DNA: TGTGCCAGCGCTCCCCCCGGACTAGCAGAGACCTACGAGCAGTACTTC. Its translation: CASAPPGLAETYEQYF.

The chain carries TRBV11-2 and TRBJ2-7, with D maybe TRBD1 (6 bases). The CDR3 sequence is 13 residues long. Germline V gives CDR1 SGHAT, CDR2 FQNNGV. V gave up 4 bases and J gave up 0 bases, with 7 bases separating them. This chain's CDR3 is CASSSGASYEQYF. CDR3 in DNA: TGTGCCAGCAGCTCAGGGGCCTCCTACGAGCAGTACTTC. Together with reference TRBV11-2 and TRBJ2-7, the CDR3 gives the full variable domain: EAGVAQSPRYKIIEKRQSVAFWCNPISGHATLYWYQQILGQGPKLLIQFQNNGVVDDSQLPKDRFSAERLKGVDSTLKIQPAKLEDSAVYLCASSSGASYEQYFGPGTRLTVT.

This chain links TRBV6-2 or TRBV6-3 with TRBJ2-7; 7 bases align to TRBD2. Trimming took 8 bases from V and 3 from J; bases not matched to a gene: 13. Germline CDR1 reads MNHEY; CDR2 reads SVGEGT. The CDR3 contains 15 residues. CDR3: CASRPRASGFYEQYF. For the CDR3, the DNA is TGTGCCAGCCGACCCCGCGCTAGCGGCTTCTACGAGCAGTACTTC.

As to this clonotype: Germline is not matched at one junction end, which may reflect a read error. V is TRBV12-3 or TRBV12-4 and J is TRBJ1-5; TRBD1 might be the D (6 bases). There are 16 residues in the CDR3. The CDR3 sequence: CASSLGAGQGSQPQHF. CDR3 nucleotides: TGTGCCAGCAGCTTAGGGGCGGGGCAGGGGTCTCAGCCCCAGCATTTT.

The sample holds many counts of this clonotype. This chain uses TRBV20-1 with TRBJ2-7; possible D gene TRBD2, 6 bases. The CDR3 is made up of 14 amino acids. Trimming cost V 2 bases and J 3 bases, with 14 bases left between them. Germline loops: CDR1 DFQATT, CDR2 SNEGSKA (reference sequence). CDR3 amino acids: CSARNRESNYEQYF. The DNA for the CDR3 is TGCAGTGCTAGAAACCGGGAGTCGAACTACGAGCAGTACTTC.

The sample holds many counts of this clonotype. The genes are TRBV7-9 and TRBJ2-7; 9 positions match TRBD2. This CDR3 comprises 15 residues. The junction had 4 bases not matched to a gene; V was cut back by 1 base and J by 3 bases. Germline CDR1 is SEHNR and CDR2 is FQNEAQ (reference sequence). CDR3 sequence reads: CASSLGGRVNYEQYF. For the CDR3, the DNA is TGTGCCAGCAGCTTAGGCGGGAGGGTAAACTACGAGCAGTACTTC. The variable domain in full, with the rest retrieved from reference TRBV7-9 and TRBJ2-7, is DTGVSQNPRHKITKRGQNVTFRCDPISEHNRLYWYRQTLGQGPEFLTYFQNEAQLEKSRLLSDRFSAERPKGSFSTLEIQRTEQGDSAMYLCASSLGGRVNYEQYFGPGTRLTVT.

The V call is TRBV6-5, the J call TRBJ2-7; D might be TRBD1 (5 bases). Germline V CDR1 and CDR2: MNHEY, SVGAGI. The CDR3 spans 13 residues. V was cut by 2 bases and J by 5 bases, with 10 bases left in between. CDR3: CASSYRGQNEQYF. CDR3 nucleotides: TGTGCCAGCAGTTACAGGGGCCAAAACGAGCAGTACTTC.

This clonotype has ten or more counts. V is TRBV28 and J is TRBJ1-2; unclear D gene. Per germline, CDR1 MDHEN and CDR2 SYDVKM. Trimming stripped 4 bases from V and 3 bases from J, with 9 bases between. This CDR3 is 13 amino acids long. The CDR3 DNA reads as TGTGCCAGCAGTTCAACAAGCTACTATGGCTACACCTTC. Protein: CASSSTSYYGYTF.

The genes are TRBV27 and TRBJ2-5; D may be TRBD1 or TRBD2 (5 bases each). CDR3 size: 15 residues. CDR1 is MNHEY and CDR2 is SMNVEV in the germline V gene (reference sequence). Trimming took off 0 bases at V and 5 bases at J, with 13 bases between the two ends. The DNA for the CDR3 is TGTGCCAGCAGTTTATCGGCACCCTGGGGGGAGACCCAGTACTTC. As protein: CASSLSAPWGETQYF.

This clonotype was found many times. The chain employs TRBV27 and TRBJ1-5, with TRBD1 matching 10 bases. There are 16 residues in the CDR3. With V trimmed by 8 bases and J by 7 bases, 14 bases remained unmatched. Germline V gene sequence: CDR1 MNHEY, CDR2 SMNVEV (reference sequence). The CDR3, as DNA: TGTGCCAGCCAAACGACAGGGGGCCTTCTGGGGCAGCCCCAGCATTTT. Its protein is CASQTTGGLLGQPQHF.

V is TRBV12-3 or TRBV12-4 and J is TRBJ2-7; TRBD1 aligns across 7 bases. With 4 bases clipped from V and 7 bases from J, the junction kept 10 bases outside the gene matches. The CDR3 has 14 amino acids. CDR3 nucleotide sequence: TGTGCCAGCAGTTACAGGGGTCACCATCGGGAGCAGTACTTC. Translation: CASSYRGHHREQYF.

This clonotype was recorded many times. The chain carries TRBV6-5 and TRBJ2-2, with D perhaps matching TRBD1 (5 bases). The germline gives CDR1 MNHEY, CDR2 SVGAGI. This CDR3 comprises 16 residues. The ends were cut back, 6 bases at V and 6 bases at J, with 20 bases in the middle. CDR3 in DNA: TGTGCCAGCAGCCGTGTCTCAGGGCAGGCAGCCGGGGAGCTGTTTTTT. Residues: CASSRVSGQAAGELFF.

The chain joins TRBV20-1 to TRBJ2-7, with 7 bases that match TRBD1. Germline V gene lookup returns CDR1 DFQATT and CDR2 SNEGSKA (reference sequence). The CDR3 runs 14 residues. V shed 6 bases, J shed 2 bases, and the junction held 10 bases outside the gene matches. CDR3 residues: CSAYPTGKAYEQYF. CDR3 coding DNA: TGCAGTGCCTACCCGACAGGGAAGGCCTACGAGCAGTACTTC.

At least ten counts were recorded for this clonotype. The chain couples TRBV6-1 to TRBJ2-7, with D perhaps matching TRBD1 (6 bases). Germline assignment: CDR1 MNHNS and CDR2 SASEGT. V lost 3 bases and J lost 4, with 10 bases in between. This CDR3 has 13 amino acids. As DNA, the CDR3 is TGTGCCAGCAGTGATTTCGACAGGTACGAGCAGTACTTC. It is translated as CASSDFDRYEQYF.

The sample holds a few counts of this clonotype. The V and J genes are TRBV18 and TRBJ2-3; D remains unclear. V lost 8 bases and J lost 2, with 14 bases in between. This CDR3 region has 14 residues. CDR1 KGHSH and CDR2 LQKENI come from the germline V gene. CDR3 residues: CASKRIADTDTQYF. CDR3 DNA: TGTGCCAGCAAACGGATAGCCGACACAGATACGCAGTATTTT.

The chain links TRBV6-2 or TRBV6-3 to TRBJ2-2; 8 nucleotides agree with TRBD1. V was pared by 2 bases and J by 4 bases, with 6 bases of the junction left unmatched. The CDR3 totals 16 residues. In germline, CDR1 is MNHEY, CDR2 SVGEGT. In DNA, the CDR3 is TGTGCCAGCAGTTACCCGACAGGGGCGCTCACCGGGGAGCTGTTTTTT. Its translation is CASSYPTGALTGELFF.

CDR3 in DNA: TGCGCCAGCAGCTTGGACTTGACAGGCCGTGCATCCGAGCAGTACTTC. Translated, it gives CASSLDLTGRASEQYF. The chain links TRBV5-1 to TRBJ2-7, with D perhaps TRBD1 (6 bases). Trimming shortened V by 0 bases and J by 6 bases, and 19 bases separated the two germline ends. In germline, CDR1 is SGHRS, CDR2 YFSETQ. The CDR3 runs to 16 residues.

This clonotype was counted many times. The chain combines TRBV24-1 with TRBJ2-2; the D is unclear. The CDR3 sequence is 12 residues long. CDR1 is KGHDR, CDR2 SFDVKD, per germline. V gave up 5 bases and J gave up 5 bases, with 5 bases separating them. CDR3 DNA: TGTGCCACCAGTGTCTTTACCGGGGAGCTGTTTTTT. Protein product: CATSVFTGELFF.

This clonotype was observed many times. The CDR3: CASSQTGGPRYTQYF. Written as DNA, the CDR3 is TGTGCCAGCAGTCAGACAGGGGGCCCGAGGTATACCCAGTACTTC. The chain has TRBV12-3 or TRBV12-4 and TRBJ2-5, with TRBD1 matching over 10 bases. There are 15 residues in the CDR3. The trim removed 5 bases at V and 8 bases at J, leaving 11 bases unmatched.